This paragraph covers one T cell receptor beta chain sequence. Its antigen remains unidentified. TCRdb keeps only in-frame clones here, not all; method: immunoSEQ multiplex PCR. The table records 100,000 to 150,000 clones, around 86% of them present only once. Germline V lookup: CDR1 SEHNR, CDR2 FQNEAQ (reference sequence). Trimming stripped 5 bases from V and 7 bases from J, with 8 bases between. There are 11 residues in the CDR3. The data originate from a study of T cell responses to AZD1222 COVID-19 vaccine. General study points: With two AZD1222 doses given, Spike-specific TCR breadth and depth both rose. Donors, mostly white British, included more females; clonal diversity was possibly underestimated.

The sequence was collected from an adult in good health. The V gene is TRBV7-9, the J gene TRBJ1-2; a weak D match, TRBD1 (5 bases). The specimen comprised peripheral blood, sampled on day 0 of AZD1222 vaccination. CDR3 DNA sequence: TGTGCCAGCAGCCGGCAGGGTGGCTACACCTTC. This codes for CASSRQGGYTF.